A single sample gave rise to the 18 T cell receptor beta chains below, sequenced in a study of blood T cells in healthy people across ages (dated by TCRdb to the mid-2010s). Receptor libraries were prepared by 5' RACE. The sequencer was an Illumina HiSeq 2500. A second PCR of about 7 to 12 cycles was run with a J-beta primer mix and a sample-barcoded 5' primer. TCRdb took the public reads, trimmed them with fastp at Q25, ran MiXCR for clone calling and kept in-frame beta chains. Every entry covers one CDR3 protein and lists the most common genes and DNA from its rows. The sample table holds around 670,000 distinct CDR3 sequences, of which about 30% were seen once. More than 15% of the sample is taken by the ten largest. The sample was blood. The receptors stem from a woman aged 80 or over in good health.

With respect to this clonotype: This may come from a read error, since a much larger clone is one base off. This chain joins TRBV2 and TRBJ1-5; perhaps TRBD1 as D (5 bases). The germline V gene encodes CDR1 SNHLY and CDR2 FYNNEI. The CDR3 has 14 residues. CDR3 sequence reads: CASREGDHNQPQHF. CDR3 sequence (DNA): TGTGCCAGCAGGGAAGGGGACCACAATCAGCCCCAGCATTTT.

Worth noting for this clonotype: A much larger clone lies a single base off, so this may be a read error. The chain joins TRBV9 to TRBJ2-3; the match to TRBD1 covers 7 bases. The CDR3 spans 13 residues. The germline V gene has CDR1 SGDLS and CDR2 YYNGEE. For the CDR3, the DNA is TGTGCCAGCAGCGTAGAAGGGACAGATGCGCAGTATTTT. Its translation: CASSVEGTDAQYF.

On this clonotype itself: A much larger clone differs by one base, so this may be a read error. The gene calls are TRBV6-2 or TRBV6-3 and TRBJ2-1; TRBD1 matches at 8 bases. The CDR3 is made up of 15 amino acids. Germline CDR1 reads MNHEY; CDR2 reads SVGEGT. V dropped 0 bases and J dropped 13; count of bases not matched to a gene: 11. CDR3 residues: CASSYSTGQAETQFF. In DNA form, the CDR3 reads TGTGCCAGCAGTTACTCGACGGGACAGGCTGAGACCCAGTTCTTC.

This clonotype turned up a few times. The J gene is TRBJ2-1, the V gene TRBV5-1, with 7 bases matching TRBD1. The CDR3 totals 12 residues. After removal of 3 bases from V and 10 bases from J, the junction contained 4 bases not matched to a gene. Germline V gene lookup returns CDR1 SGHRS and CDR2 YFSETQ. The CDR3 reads CASSWDRSEQFF. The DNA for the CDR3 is TGCGCCAGCAGCTGGGACAGATCCGAGCAGTTCTTC.

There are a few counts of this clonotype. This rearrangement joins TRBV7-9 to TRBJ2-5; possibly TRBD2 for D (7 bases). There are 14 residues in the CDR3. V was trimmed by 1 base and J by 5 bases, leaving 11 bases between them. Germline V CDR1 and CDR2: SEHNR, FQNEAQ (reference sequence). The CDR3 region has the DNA TGTGCCAGCAGCTTAGTCGGGGGGCTGGAGACCCAGTACTTC. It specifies CASSLVGGLETQYF.

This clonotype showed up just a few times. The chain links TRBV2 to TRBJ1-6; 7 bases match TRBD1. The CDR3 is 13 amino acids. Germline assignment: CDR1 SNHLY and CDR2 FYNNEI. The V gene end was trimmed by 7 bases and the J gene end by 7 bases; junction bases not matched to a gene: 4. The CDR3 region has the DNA TGTGCCAGCAAGGGGGCTCAGAATTCACCCCTCCACTTT. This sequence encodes CASKGAQNSPLHF.

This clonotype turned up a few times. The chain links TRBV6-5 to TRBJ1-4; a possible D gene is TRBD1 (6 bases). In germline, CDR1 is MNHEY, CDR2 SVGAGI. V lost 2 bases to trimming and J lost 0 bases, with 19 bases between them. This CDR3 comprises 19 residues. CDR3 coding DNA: TGTGCCAGCAGTTACCAACAGGGTTCGGGAATTGCAACTAATGAAAAACTGTTTTTT. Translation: CASSYQQGSGIATNEKLFF.

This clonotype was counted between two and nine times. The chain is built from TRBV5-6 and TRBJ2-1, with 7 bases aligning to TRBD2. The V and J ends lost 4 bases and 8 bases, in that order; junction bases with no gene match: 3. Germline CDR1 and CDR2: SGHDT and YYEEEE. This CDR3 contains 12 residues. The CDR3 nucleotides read TGTGCCAGCAGCCTCGGGAGGTATGAGCAGTTCTTC. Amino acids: CASSLGRYEQFF.

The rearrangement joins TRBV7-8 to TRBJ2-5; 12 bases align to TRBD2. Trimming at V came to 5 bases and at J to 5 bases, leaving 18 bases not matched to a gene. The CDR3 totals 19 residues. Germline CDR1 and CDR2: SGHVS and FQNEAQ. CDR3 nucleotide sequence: TGTGCCAGCAGCCCGAGGCCAGCTTCTAGCGGGGGGGCTGAGGAGACCCAGTACTTC. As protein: CASSPRPASSGGAEETQYF.

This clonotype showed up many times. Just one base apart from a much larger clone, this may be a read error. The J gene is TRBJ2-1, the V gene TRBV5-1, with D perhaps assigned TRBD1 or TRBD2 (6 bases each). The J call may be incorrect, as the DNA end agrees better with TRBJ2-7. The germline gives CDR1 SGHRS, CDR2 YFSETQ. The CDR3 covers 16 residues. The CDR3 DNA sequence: TGCGCCAGCAGCCAAGGGGGAGGTAGCTCCTACAATGAGCAGTACTTC. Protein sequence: CASSQGGGSSYNEQYF.

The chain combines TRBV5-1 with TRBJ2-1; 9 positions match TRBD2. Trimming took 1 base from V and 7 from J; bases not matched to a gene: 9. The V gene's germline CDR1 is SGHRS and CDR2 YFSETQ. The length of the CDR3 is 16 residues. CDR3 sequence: CASSLRVGGLANEQFF. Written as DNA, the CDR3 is TGCGCCAGCAGCTTGCGGGTCGGGGGACTAGCAAATGAGCAGTTCTTC.

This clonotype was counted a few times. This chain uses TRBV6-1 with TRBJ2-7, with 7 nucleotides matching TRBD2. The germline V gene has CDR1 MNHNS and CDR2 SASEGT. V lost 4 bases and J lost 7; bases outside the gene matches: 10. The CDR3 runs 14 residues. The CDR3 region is CASSVRRAGHEQYF. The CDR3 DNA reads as TGTGCCAGCAGTGTTCGCCGAGCGGGGCATGAGCAGTACTTC.

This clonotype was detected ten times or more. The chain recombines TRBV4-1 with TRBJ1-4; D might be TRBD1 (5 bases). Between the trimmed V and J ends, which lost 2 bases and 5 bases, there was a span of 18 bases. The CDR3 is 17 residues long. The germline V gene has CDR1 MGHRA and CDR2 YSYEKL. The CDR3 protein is CASSQQKSQGSNEKLFF. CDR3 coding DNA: TGCGCCAGCAGCCAACAAAAGTCTCAGGGTTCAAATGAAAAACTGTTTTTT.

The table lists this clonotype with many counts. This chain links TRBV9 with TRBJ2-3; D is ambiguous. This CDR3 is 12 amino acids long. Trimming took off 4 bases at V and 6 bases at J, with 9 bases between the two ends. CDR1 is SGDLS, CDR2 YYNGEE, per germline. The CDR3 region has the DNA TGTGCCAGCAGCAGATGGGTGGATACGCAGTATTTT. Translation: CASSRWVDTQYF.

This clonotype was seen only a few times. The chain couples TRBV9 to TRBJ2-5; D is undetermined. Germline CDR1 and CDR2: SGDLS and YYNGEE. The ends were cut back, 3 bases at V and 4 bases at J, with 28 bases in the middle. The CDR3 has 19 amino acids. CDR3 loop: CASSGSPETPGAWRETQYF. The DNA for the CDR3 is TGTGCCAGCAGCGGGAGCCCGGAGACACCCGGTGCTTGGAGAGAGACCCAGTACTTC.

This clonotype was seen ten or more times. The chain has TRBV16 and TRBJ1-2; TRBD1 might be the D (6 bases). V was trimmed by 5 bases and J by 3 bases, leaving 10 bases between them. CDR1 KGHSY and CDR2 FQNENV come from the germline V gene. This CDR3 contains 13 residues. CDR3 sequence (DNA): TGTGCCAGCAGCGAGAAGGGGGACTATGGCTACACCTTC. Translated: CASSEKGDYGYTF.

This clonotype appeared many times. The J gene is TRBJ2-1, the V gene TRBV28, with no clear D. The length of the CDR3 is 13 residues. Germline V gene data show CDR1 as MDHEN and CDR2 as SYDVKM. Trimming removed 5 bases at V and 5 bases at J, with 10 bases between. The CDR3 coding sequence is TGTGCCAGCAGTAAGGGCAGACACAATGAGCAGTTCTTC. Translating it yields CASSKGRHNEQFF.

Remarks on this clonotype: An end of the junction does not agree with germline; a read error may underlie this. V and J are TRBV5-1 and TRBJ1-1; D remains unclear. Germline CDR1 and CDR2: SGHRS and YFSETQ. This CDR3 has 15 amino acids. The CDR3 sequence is CASSSQWGGNAEAFF. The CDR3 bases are TGCGCCAGCAGCTCCCAATGGGGTGGGAACGCTGAAGCTTTCTTT.